The source of this T cell receptor (beta chain) is a study of spatial heterogeneity in lung cancer. Regarding the study as a whole: Compared with follow-up, resection was when ubiquitous expanded tumor TCRs appeared in blood more.

The time point here: sample taken at primary tumor resection. Researchers sequenced whole RNA taken from tumor, nontumor lung or frozen PBMC without sorting. In the case of this clonotype: As yet, its antigen is unknown. At one of its ends the junction is not consistent with the germline gene, which may arise from a read error.

Unique molecular identifiers tagged every individual TCR cDNA molecule. Each CDR3 protein gets one entry after TCRdb re-called the 5' RACE reads with MiXCR. The table lists 40,000 to 45,000 distinct CDR3 sequences, over 6.5% of them singletons. The germline V gene has CDR1 SGHAT and CDR2 FQNNGV. CDR3 length: 13 residues. Source: PBMCs, taken at surgery. The receptor was isolated from a female donor with early-stage non-small cell lung cancer. The chain is built from TRBV11-2 and TRBJ2-7; 8 positions agree with TRBD1. This CDR3 is CAGSPSRGHEQYF. CDR3 coding DNA: TGTGCCGGCAGCCCATCCAGGGGGCACGAGCAGTACTTC.